A selection of T cell receptor beta chains follows, all from one sample in a study of blood T cell repertoires in COVID-19. TCRdb's table, derived via immunoSEQ multiplex PCR, lists solely in-frame clones and lacks some. This table has 100,000 to 150,000 clones, approximately 88% appearing once. Material for sequencing was peripheral blood. Every receptor here comes from a man aged 50 to 60 with acute or convalescent COVID-19. Both conserved end residues are part of each CDR3. The order of the fields is V gene, D gene, J gene, clone size, CDR3 protein, CDR3 DNA. D genes are given only for firm matches. A clone size is listed for some rows: how often the clone was seen (once, few, many), or a class if it is expanded.

>TRBV10-2|.|TRBJ1-5|.
CASSASTRGGPQHF
TGCGCCAGCAGTGCGTCAACCCGGGGAGGGCCCCAGCATTTT
>TRBV15|.|TRBJ1-2|.
CATSRARTAGGYTF
TGTGCCACCAGCAGAGCCCGGACAGCCGGTGGCTACACCTTC
>TRBV5-1|.|TRBJ2-1|once
CASSLAQQYNEQFF
TGCGCCAGCAGCTTGGCCCAACAGTACAATGAGCAGTTCTTC
>TRBV10-3|.|TRBJ1-4|.
CASTDYNEKLFF
TGTGCCAGTACGGACTATAATGAAAAACTGTTTTTT
>TRBV3-1/TRBV3-2|.|TRBJ2-1|once
CASSQQNEQFF
TGTGCCAGCAGCCAACAGAATGAGCAGTTCTTC
>TRBV5-5|TRBD2|TRBJ2-3|.
CASSLGLAGAGGTDTQYF
TGTGCCAGCAGCCTGGGACTAGCGGGGGCCGGGGGAACAGATACGCAGTATTTT
>TRBV9|.|TRBJ2-1|few
CASSATLSPSYNEQFF
TGTGCCAGCAGCGCTACGCTCTCACCCTCCTACAATGAGCAGTTCTTC
>TRBV5-4|TRBD1|TRBJ2-5|once
CASIKAGQGQETQYF
TGTGCCAGCATAAAAGCGGGACAGGGACAAGAGACCCAGTACTTC
>TRBV28|.|TRBJ1-1|.
CASSFMIEQGRAFF
TGTGCCAGCAGTTTCATGATCGAACAGGGACGGGCTTTCTTT
>TRBV7-9|TRBD1|TRBJ1-5|.
CASTTGWDRDQPQHF
TGTGCCAGCACCACTGGATGGGACAGGGACCAGCCCCAGCATTTT
>TRBV5-1|TRBD1|TRBJ1-1|.
CASSNPGGMNTEAFF
TGCGCCAGCAGCAATCCAGGGGGTATGAACACTGAAGCTTTCTTT
>TRBV28|.|TRBJ1-1|.
CASRFAGVGMNTEAFF
TGTGCCAGCCGATTCGCGGGAGTCGGGATGAACACTGAAGCTTTCTTT
>TRBV5-6|TRBD1|TRBJ1-5|.
CASSLGQGWSEPQHF
TGTGCCAGCAGCTTGGGACAGGGTTGGTCAGAGCCCCAGCATTTT
>TRBV3-1/TRBV3-2|.|TRBJ1-1|.
CASSPRGYTEAFF
TGTGCCAGCAGCCCCCGGGGGTACACTGAAGCTTTCTTT
>TRBV6-1|TRBD1|TRBJ1-1|.
CASSEPATGFPEAFF
TGTGCCAGCAGTGAGCCGGCGACAGGGTTCCCTGAAGCTTTCTTT
>TRBV29-1|TRBD2|TRBJ2-3|.
CSVEGLAGEGTQYF
TGCAGCGTTGAAGGTCTAGCGGGGGAGGGTACGCAGTATTTT
>TRBV19|.|TRBJ1-2|.
CASSIQTEGGYTF
TGTGCCAGTAGTATACAGACAGAAGGGGGCTACACCTTC
>TRBV7-2|.|TRBJ2-7|.
CASSLASGHSYEQYF
TGTGCCAGCAGCTTAGCTAGCGGTCACTCCTACGAGCAGTACTTC
>TRBV2|.|TRBJ1-5|.
CASSQTVLNQPQHF
TGTGCCAGCAGCCAGACAGTACTCAATCAGCCCCAGCATTTT
>TRBV21-1|.|TRBJ1-5|.
CASSKAGTGFDQPQHF
TGTGCCAGCAGCAAAGCTGGGACAGGGTTCGATCAGCCCCAGCATTTT